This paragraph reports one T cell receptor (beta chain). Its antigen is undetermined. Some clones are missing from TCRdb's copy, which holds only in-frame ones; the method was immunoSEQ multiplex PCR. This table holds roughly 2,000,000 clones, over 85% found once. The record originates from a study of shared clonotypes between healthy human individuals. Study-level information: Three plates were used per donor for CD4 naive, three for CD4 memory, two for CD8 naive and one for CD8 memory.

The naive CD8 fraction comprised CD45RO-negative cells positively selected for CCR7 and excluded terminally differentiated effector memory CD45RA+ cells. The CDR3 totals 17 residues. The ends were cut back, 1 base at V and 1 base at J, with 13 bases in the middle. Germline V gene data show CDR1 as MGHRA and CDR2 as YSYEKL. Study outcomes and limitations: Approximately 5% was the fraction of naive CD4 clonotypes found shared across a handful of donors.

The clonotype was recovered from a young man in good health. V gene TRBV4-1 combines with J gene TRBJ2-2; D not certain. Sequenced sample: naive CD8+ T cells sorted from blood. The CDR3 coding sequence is TGCGCCAGCAGCCAAGTCGACGATCTGATGAACACCGGGGAGCTGTTTTTT. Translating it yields CASSQVDDLMNTGELFF.